One and the same sample provided the 11 T cell receptor beta chains below, sequenced in a study of T-cell memory formation after mild COVID-19. TCRdb re-analysed the 5' RACE reads in MiXCR, keeping a single row per CDR3 protein. The sample holds 50,000 or so distinct CDR3 sequences, 12% seen once. The specimen sequenced was PBMCs or a T cell subset sorted from them (not recorded which). The receptors stem from a man aged 18 to 29 who had mild COVID-19 (a few samples of this study predate the infection). Cell type and time point are not known.

This clonotype showed up just a few times. The CDR3 region has the DNA TGTGCCAGCAGCTTCGAAGCGAGGGGTGGCACAGATACGCAGTATTTT. Translation gives CASSFEARGGTDTQYF. This chain links TRBV5-6 with TRBJ2-3; D is possibly TRBD1 or TRBD2 (5 bases each). The CDR3 has 16 amino acids. The germline V gene has CDR1 SGHDT and CDR2 YYEEEE. Trimming cost V 2 bases and J 1 base, with 14 bases left between them.

This rearrangement joins TRBV6-2 or TRBV6-3 to TRBJ1-1; TRBD1 aligns across 8 bases. Losses at the gene ends were 4 bases for V and 7 bases for J; bases not matched to a gene: 5. Germline CDR1 reads MNHEY; CDR2 reads SVGEGT. The CDR3 has 13 residues. This CDR3 reads CASSSRDRSEAFF. CDR3 coding DNA: TGTGCCAGCAGTTCTCGGGACAGGAGTGAAGCTTTCTTT.

This clonotype was observed a handful of times. The chain employs TRBV7-2 and TRBJ1-2; 9 bases map to TRBD1. The length of the CDR3 is 14 residues. Germline V gene sequence: CDR1 SGHTA, CDR2 FQGNSA. V shed 7 bases and J 7 bases; nucleotides not matched to a gene: 10. The CDR3 DNA follows: TGTGCCAGCATTCGGGACAGGGAACGCTTTGGCTACACCTTC. The encoded protein is CASIRDRERFGYTF.

This chain links TRBV11-2 with TRBJ2-3; TRBD1 might be the D (7 bases). This CDR3 region has 16 residues. V lost 1 base, J lost 3 bases, and 14 bases lay in between. CDR1 and CDR2 from the germline V gene are SGHAT and FQNNGV. The CDR3 sequence is CASSLGRDSGTDTQYF. Written as DNA, the CDR3 is TGTGCCAGCAGCTTAGGTAGGGACAGCGGGACAGATACGCAGTATTTT.

This chain links TRBV27 with TRBJ1-2; D might be TRBD1 (6 bases). Trimming shortened V by 3 bases and J by 5 bases, and 10 bases separated the two germline ends. The CDR3 is 13 amino acids. CDR1 MNHEY and CDR2 SMNVEV come from the germline V gene (reference sequence). CDR3 nucleotides: TGTGCCAGCAGTTTTAGGCAGGGGTATGGCTACACCTTC. Amino acid sequence: CASSFRQGYGYTF.

V is TRBV6-2 or TRBV6-3 and J is TRBJ1-5; TRBD1 matches at 8 bases. The germline CDR1 and CDR2 sequences are MNHEY and SVGEGT. Trimming removed 7 bases from V and 5 bases from J; junction bases left unmatched: 7. CDR3 length equals 14 residues. DNA for the CDR3: TGTGCCAGCACCCCCACAGGGGGAGATCAGCCCCAGCATTTT. This translates into CASTPTGGDQPQHF.

The chain is built from TRBV5-5 and TRBJ1-5, with D hard to call. This CDR3 is built from 13 residues. Germline lookup yields CDR1 SGHKS and CDR2 YYEKEE (reference sequence). V was cut by 4 bases and J by 7 bases, with 12 bases left in between. CDR3 DNA sequence: TGTGCCAGCAGCCTCCTTCCGGGCCAGCCCCAGCATTTT. It encodes CASSLLPGQPQHF.

This clonotype turned up a few times. This sequence joins TRBV29-1 and TRBJ2-7; the D gene is possibly TRBD1 (5 bases). CDR3 length: 15 amino acids. Germline lookup yields CDR1 SQVTM and CDR2 ANQGSEA. Deletions cut 3 bases from V and 2 bases from J, with 17 bases between. The CDR3 region is CSVDRAIRRAYEQYV. The CDR3 bases are TGCAGCGTTGACAGGGCGATCCGCCGGGCCTACGAGCAGTACGTC.

This clonotype was seen a few times. The rearrangement uses TRBV20-1 and TRBJ1-4; D unclear. The CDR3 has 14 amino acids. Between the trimmed V and J ends, which lost 0 bases and 7 bases, there was a span of 12 bases. Germline values: CDR1 DFQATT, CDR2 SNEGSKA (reference sequence). Written as DNA, the CDR3 is TGCAGTGCTAGAGATGTGGTGGGTGGTGAAAAACTGTTTTTT. This sequence encodes CSARDVVGGEKLFF.

V and J are TRBV4-3 and TRBJ1-5, with 7 nucleotides matching TRBD1. The CDR3 has 16 residues. The V gene's germline CDR1 is LGHNA and CDR2 YSLEER. V lost 4 bases and J lost 3; bases outside the gene matches: 9. The CDR3 DNA reads TGCGCCAGCAGCCCGGACAGGCAAGACACCAATCAGCCCCAGCATTTT. As protein: CASSPDRQDTNQPQHF.

A note on this clonotype: Since a much larger clone is just one base distant, this may be a read error. The chain has TRBV4-3 and TRBJ2-5; 7 bases are a match to TRBD1. CDR3 size: 13 residues. Germline-derived CDR1 and CDR2 are LGHNA and YSLEER. The CDR3 sequence is CDSSRTGVETQYF. As DNA, the CDR3 is TGCGACAGCAGCCGGACAGGCGTGGAGACCCAGTACTTC.